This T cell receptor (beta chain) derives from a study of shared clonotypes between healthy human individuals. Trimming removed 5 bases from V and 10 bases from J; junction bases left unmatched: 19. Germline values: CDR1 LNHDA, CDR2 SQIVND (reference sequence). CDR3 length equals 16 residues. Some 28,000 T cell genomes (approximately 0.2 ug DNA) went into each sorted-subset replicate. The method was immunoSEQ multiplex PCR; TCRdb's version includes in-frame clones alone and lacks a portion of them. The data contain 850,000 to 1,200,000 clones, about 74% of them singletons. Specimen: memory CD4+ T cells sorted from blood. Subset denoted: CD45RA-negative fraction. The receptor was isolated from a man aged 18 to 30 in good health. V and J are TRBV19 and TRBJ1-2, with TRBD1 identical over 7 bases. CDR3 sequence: CASSQHRQGARSDYTF. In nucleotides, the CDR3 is TGTGCCAGTAGTCAGCATCGACAGGGAGCCAGATCTGACTACACCTTC.